The sequence of this TCR beta chain was determined in a study of OX40 agonist ivuxolimab in advanced cancers. The CDR3 length is 12 residues. The ends were cut back, 10 bases at V and 5 bases at J, with 14 bases in the middle. From germline, CDR1 is MDHEN and CDR2 SYDVKM. Data came from immunoSEQ multiplex PCR; TCRdb stores just in-frame clones and leaves some out. The sample has more than 55,000 clones, roughly 88% seen once. The sample in question was CD4+ or CD8+ T cells sorted from blood, obtained in a trial of the OX40 agonist ivuxolimab. The receptor comes from an adult with an advanced solid tumor such as melanoma, head and neck, liver or kidney cancer. The gene calls are TRBV28 and TRBJ2-5; tentatively, D is TRBD2 (6 bases). In DNA form, the CDR3 reads TGTGCCACATCTAGCGCGGGGGAGACCCAGTACTTC. It yields the protein CATSSAGETQYF. The entire variable domain, with the rest obtained from reference TRBV28 and TRBJ2-5, is as follows: DVKVTQSSRYLVKRTGEKVFLECVQDMDHENMFWYRQDPGLGLRLIYFSYDVKMKEKGDIPEGYSVSREKKERFSLILESASTNQTSMYLCATSSAGETQYFGPGTRLLVL.